Presented here are 5 T cell receptor beta chains from one specimen sequenced in a study of vaccination effects on CD4 cells after COVID-19. CD4+ T cells specific for antigen were expanded with viral peptide pools by the ViraFEST assay before sequencing. Subsequent to less than twelve days of culture, CD4+ T cells were isolated. Vaccinated participants had no history of SARS-CoV-2 infection and tested negative for nucleocapsid antibodies. Here immunoSEQ multiplex PCR was the method, and the copy in TCRdb shows in-frame clones only, minus some. The table records under 25,000 clones, roughly 73% of them present only once. No antigen has been assigned to these receptors. Sequenced here: CD4+ T cells from PBMCs cultured with SARS-CoV-2 spike peptides, sampled before COVID-19 vaccination. These TCRs come from a human donor who received a COVID-19 vaccine.

The chain employs TRBV5-1 and TRBJ2-3, with 13 positions matching TRBD2. From germline, CDR1 is SGHRS and CDR2 YFSETQ. V shed 4 bases and J 1 base; nucleotides not matched to a gene: 6. CDR3 length equals 17 residues. CDR3 coding DNA: TGCGCCAGCAGCACGGGACTAGCGGGGCCCCGCACAGATACGCAGTATTTT. Translation gives CASSTGLAGPRTDTQYF.

J is TRBJ1-5 and V is TRBV19; 11 nucleotides line up with TRBD1. Losses at the gene ends were 6 bases for V and 5 bases for J; bases not matched to a gene: 6. Germline V CDR1 and CDR2: LNHDA, SQIVND (reference sequence). The CDR3 has 15 residues. The chain's CDR3 is CASSLGTGGYQPQHF. The CDR3 DNA is TGTGCCAGTAGCCTTGGGACAGGGGGTTATCAGCCCCAGCATTTT.

V is TRBV27 and J is TRBJ1-6, with D tentatively TRBD1 (6 bases). Between the trimmed V and J ends, which lost 6 bases and 8 bases, there was a span of 11 bases. The V gene's germline CDR1 is MNHEY and CDR2 SMNVEV (reference sequence). This CDR3 contains 13 residues. This CDR3 is CASRNREYSPLHF. In nucleotides, the CDR3 is TGTGCCAGCAGAAACAGGGAGTATTCACCCCTCCACTTT.

This chain links TRBV30 with TRBJ2-1; 8 bases agree with TRBD2. CDR3 length: 14 amino acids. V dropped 5 bases and J dropped 6; count of bases not matched to a gene: 9. Germline values: CDR1 GTSNPN, CDR2 SVGIG (reference sequence). The DNA for the CDR3 is TGTGCCTGGGACCTCAGCGGGGGTAGCAATGAGCAGTTCTTC. Translating gives CAWDLSGGSNEQFF.

The chain combines TRBV19 with TRBJ2-7; D is unresolved. This CDR3 has 15 residues. Germline CDR1 is LNHDA and CDR2 is SQIVND (reference sequence). Between the trimmed V and J ends, which lost 4 bases and 0 bases, there was a span of 13 bases. The CDR3, as DNA: TGTGCCAGTAGTACCCGGACCGGTAGCTCCTACGAGCAGTACTTC. Translated: CASSTRTGSSYEQYF. Complete variable domain (other parts from reference TRBV19 and TRBJ2-7): DGGITQSPKYLFRKEGQNVTLSCEQNLNHDAMYWYRQDPGQGLRLIYYSQIVNDFQKGDIAEGYSVSREKKESFPLTVTSAQKNPTAFYLCASSTRTGSSYEQYFGPGTRLTVT.